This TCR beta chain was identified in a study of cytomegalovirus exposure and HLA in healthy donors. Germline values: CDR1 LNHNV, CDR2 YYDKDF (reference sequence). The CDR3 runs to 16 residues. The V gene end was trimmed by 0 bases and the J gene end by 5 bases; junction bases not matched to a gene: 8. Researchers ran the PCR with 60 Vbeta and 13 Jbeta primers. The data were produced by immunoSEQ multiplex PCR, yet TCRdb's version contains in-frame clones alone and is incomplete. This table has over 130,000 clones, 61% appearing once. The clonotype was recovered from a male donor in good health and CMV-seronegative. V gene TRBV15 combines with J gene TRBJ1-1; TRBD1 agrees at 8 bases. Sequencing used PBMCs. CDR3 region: CATSRDRAGGVTEAFF. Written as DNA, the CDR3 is TGTGCCACCAGCAGAGATCGGGCAGGGGGCGTTACTGAAGCTTTCTTT. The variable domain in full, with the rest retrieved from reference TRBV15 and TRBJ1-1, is DAMVIQNPRYQVTQFGKPVTLSCSQTLNHNVMYWYQQKSSQAPKLLFHYYDKDFNNEADTPDNFQSRRPNTSFCFLDIRSPGLGDTAMYLCATSRDRAGGVTEAFFGQGTRLTVV.